This entry lists 20 T cell receptor beta chains sequenced from one sample in a study of OX40 agonist ivuxolimab in advanced cancers. Measured with immunoSEQ multiplex PCR; TCRdb has only the in-frame clones, and not every one. The table records about 48,000 clones, more than 85% of them present only once. The sequencing used CD4+ or CD8+ T cells sorted from blood, collected in a trial of the OX40 agonist ivuxolimab. These receptors all stem from an adult with an advanced solid tumor such as melanoma, head and neck, liver or kidney cancer.

This rearrangement joins TRBV5-4 to TRBJ2-3; 9 bases match TRBD2. J lost 4 bases, V lost 4 bases, and 4 bases had no gene match. CDR1 SGHNT and CDR2 YYREEE come from the germline V gene (reference sequence). CDR3 size: 14 residues. The CDR3 DNA sequence: TGTGCCAGCAGCATTAGCGGGAGCGCAGATACGCAGTATTTT. Translated: CASSISGSADTQYF.

The chain joins TRBV9 to TRBJ1-1; D is unresolved. The CDR3 has 13 amino acids. With 0 bases removed from V and 3 bases from J, the gap between germline ends came to 6 bases. CDR1 SGDLS and CDR2 YYNGEE come from the germline V gene. CDR3 region: CASSVEEYTEAFF. CDR3 nucleotides: TGTGCCAGCAGCGTAGAGGAATACACTGAAGCTTTCTTT.

The genes are TRBV19 and TRBJ2-7, with D possibly TRBD1 on 6 matching bases. CDR1 is LNHDA and CDR2 is SQIVND in the germline V gene (reference sequence). CDR3 length equals 15 residues. Trimming pared 5 bases from V and 6 bases from J, leaving 20 bases between. As DNA, the CDR3 is TGTGCCAGTAGTTATCCGGGACACGCGCCTGGCGAGCAGTACTTC. The encoded protein is CASSYPGHAPGEQYF.

The CDR3 loop reads CASSFGGSHSYEQYF. CDR3 bases: TGTGCCAGCAGCTTCGGAGGCAGCCACTCCTACGAGCAGTACTTC. The rearrangement links TRBV7-9 to TRBJ2-7; D is perhaps TRBD2 (5 bases). The CDR3 loop spans 15 amino acids. Germline loops: CDR1 SEHNR, CDR2 FQNEAQ (reference sequence). V gave up 3 bases and J gave up 0 bases, with 12 bases separating them.

The V gene is TRBV2, the J gene TRBJ2-1; the D is unclear. This CDR3 contains 14 residues. Looked up from germline, CDR1 is SNHLY and CDR2 is FYNNEI. V was clipped by 1 base and J by 15 bases, with 19 bases between them. The CDR3 region is CASSEEAEGFVLFF. CDR3 DNA: TGTGCCAGCAGTGAAGAGGCGGAAGGTTTCGTCTTGTTCTTC.

This chain joins TRBV6-6 and TRBJ2-1; D is undetermined. CDR3 length equals 11 residues. V lost 4 bases, J lost 7 bases, and 5 bases lay in between. The germline gives CDR1 MNHNY, CDR2 SVGAGI (reference sequence). The CDR3 DNA reads as TGTGCCAGCAGTTTCGGGAATGAGCAGTTCTTC. Its protein is CASSFGNEQFF.

The chain carries TRBV27 and TRBJ2-2; D gene uncertain. The CDR3 runs to 12 residues. The germline V and J ends were trimmed by 8 bases and 6 bases, with 10 bases remaining between them. In germline, CDR1 is MNHEY, CDR2 SMNVEV (reference sequence). CDR3 coding DNA: TGTGCCAGCGGGAAAGAAGCCGGGGAGCTGTTTTTT. It is translated as CASGKEAGELFF.

The V and J genes are TRBV5-1 and TRBJ1-1; 8 positions agree with TRBD1. The CDR3 has 14 amino acids. Per germline, CDR1 SGHRS and CDR2 YFSETQ. The V and J ends lost 4 bases and 0 bases, in that order; junction bases with no gene match: 2. CDR3 in DNA: TGCGCCAGCAGCGCGGACAGGGTGAACACTGAAGCTTTCTTT. It translates to CASSADRVNTEAFF.

This chain joins TRBV19 and TRBJ2-2; D is uncertain. This CDR3 is 13 amino acids long. From germline, CDR1 is LNHDA and CDR2 SQIVND (reference sequence). Trimming removed 4 bases at V and 5 bases at J, with 8 bases between. The chain's CDR3 is CASSTLGTGELFF. The CDR3 bases are TGTGCCAGTAGTACTTTAGGGACCGGGGAGCTGTTTTTT.

The chain links TRBV28 to TRBJ1-2, with TRBD1 identical over 9 bases. The trim removed 7 bases at V and 0 bases at J, leaving 6 bases unmatched. The germline CDR1 and CDR2 sequences are MDHEN and SYDVKM. This CDR3 is 15 amino acids long. Here the CDR3 reads CASTPRQGANYGYTF. The CDR3 nucleotides are TGTGCCAGCACCCCCCGACAGGGGGCTAACTATGGCTACACCTTC.

This clone was seen a few times. The V gene is TRBV30, the J gene TRBJ1-1; the D is unclear. Trimming stripped 5 bases from V and 6 bases from J, with 13 bases between. From germline, CDR1 is GTSNPN and CDR2 SVGIG (reference sequence). The CDR3 runs 12 residues. CDR3 bases: TGTGCCTGGTTTGTAAGCCGGGCTGAAGCTTTCTTT. The encoded protein is CAWFVSRAEAFF.

The rearrangement uses TRBV27 and TRBJ2-1; possible D gene TRBD2, 6 bases. Germline V gene sequence: CDR1 MNHEY, CDR2 SMNVEV (reference sequence). The CDR3 is made up of 12 amino acids. V was trimmed by 5 bases and J by 8 bases, leaving 10 bases between them. This chain's CDR3 is CASSASGDEQFF. As DNA, the CDR3 is TGTGCCAGCAGTGCGTCGGGAGATGAGCAGTTCTTC.

The chain employs TRBV5-6 and TRBJ1-5; D perhaps matches TRBD1 (5 bases). Germline V CDR1 and CDR2: SGHDT, YYEEEE. The CDR3 runs to 13 residues. Trimming removed 2 bases at V and 5 bases at J, with 8 bases between. CDR3 sequence: CASSFGTDQPQHF. The CDR3 DNA follows: TGTGCCAGCAGCTTCGGGACCGATCAGCCCCAGCATTTT.

This clone was picked up one time. The V call is TRBV5-1, the J call TRBJ1-4, with D uncertain. Trimming took 5 bases from V and 7 from J, leaving 15 bases between them. Germline lookup yields CDR1 SGHRS and CDR2 YFSETQ. The CDR3 is made up of 14 amino acids. The CDR3 loop is CASRSGEGGEKLFF. In DNA, the CDR3 is TGCGCCAGCAGAAGTGGGGAGGGCGGTGAAAAACTGTTTTTT. Drawing the rest from reference TRBV5-1 and TRBJ1-4, the complete variable domain is KAGVTQTPRYLIKTRGQQVTLSCSPISGHRSVSWYQQTPGQGLQFLFEYFSETQRNKGNFPGRFSGRQFSNSRSEMNVSTLELGDSALYLCASRSGEGGEKLFFGSGTQLSVL.

The chain employs TRBV13 and TRBJ2-7, with D possibly TRBD2 on 7 matching bases. V was cut by 3 bases and J by 4 bases, with 10 bases left in between. This CDR3 comprises 13 residues. Germline V gene data show CDR1 as PRHDT and CDR2 as FYEKMQ (reference sequence). DNA of the CDR3: TGTGCCAGCAGCTTCGGGGGGCCGTACGAGCAGTACTTC. Amino acids: CASSFGGPYEQYF.

This chain connects TRBV6-6 to TRBJ2-7; D perhaps matches TRBD2 (6 bases). The CDR3 loop spans 14 amino acids. Germline V lookup: CDR1 MNHNY, CDR2 SVGAGI (reference sequence). With 2 bases removed from V and 3 bases from J, the gap between germline ends came to 11 bases. CDR3 in amino acids: CASSYAGKSYEQYF. The CDR3, as DNA: TGTGCCAGCAGTTACGCGGGAAAGAGCTACGAGCAGTACTTC.

This sequence joins TRBV4-1 and TRBJ2-1; TRBD2 matches at 7 bases. Germline lookup yields CDR1 MGHRA and CDR2 YSYEKL. This CDR3 comprises 19 residues. V was pared by 0 bases and J by 3 bases, with 14 bases of the junction left unmatched. The CDR3 region has the DNA TGCGCCAGCAGCCAAGATCGGGTGGGGGGGAAAGCCGGCTACAATGAGCAGTTCTTC. Protein: CASSQDRVGGKAGYNEQFF.

The chain links TRBV19 to TRBJ2-1, with D uncertain. CDR1 is LNHDA, CDR2 SQIVND, per germline (reference sequence). This CDR3 has 12 residues. V gave up 5 bases and J gave up 7 bases, with 9 bases separating them. Written as DNA, the CDR3 is TGTGCCAGTAGTTTCGGTGGGAATGAGCAGTTCTTC. Translation gives CASSFGGNEQFF. The full variable domain, with the rest looked up from reference TRBV19 and TRBJ2-1, is DGGITQSPKYLFRKEGQNVTLSCEQNLNHDAMYWYRQDPGQGLRLIYYSQIVNDFQKGDIAEGYSVSREKKESFPLTVTSAQKNPTAFYLCASSFGGNEQFFGPGTRLTVL.

This chain joins TRBV12-2 and TRBJ1-4. TRBV12-2 is a listed pseudogene. There are 17 residues in the CDR3. The CDR3 nucleotides read TGTGCAAGTCGCCTCACCTCCAGCCCCTCTGGTAATGAAAAACTGTTTTTT. Translated, it gives CASRLTSSPSGNEKLFF.

V is TRBV18 and J is TRBJ1-4, with a possible D match to TRBD1 (6 bases). This CDR3 contains 17 residues. The germline CDR1 and CDR2 sequences are KGHSH and LQKENI. Deletions cut 1 base from V and 7 bases from J, with 19 bases between. In DNA, the CDR3 is TGTGCCAGCTCACCACGGATTAACAGGGACCCGATTGAAAAACTGTTTTTT. Translated, it gives CASSPRINRDPIEKLFF.